Detailed here is one T cell receptor (beta chain). This CDR3 is 15 amino acids long. The ends were cut back, 4 bases at V and 0 bases at J, with 11 bases in the middle. The V gene's germline CDR1 is SGHRS and CDR2 YFSETQ. The data originate from a study of radiotherapy plus CTLA-4 blockade in lung cancer. The repertoire was sequenced with immunoSEQ multiplex PCR; TCRdb's copy has only in-frame clones and lacks some. Of roughly 120,000 clones listed, approximately 84% are singletons. The sample here was peripheral blood, taken from a patient treated with radiotherapy plus ipilimumab. The receptor was derived from a human donor with non-small cell lung cancer who had a partial response to radiotherapy plus ipilimumab. The chain joins TRBV5-1 to TRBJ1-3; possibly TRBD1 for D (6 bases). The CDR3 protein is CASSPTGSSGNTIYF. For the CDR3, the DNA is TGCGCCAGCAGCCCGACAGGCAGCTCTGGAAACACCATATATTTT.